Here is one T cell receptor beta chain with its context. The antigen remains unidentified. The sequenced fragment ends 3 residues before the CDR3 boundary, so the rest is inferred from the germline J gene. Libraries were prepared by immunoSEQ multiplex PCR; TCRdb keeps only in-frame clonotypes and omits some of them. Its listing shows 11,000 to 15,000 clones. This sample is part of a study of Tregs in tolerant kidney transplant recipients. Study conclusions and caveats: Changing PCR primers prevented nucleotide comparison between some patients' samples. Activated donor B cell expansion appeared to reveal the most relevant donor-specific TCRbeta repertoire.

Recipients received nonmyeloablative bone marrow transplants from related graft donors, with transient mixed chimerism. V was trimmed by 5 bases and J by 4 bases, leaving 12 bases between them. The CDR3 spans 14 residues. Per germline, CDR1 SGHVS and CDR2 FNYEAQ. This chain links TRBV7-6 with TRBJ2-1; no reliable D call. The receptor was isolated from a human patient who received a combined kidney and bone marrow transplant. Some T cells may possibly be graft donor cells. This sample comprised CD8+ T cells from blood (PBMCs), obtained 6 months after the transplant. The covered CDR3 bases are TGTGCCAGCAGCGCCTACAGCTTTTACAATGAG. Protein: CASSAYSFYNE. The entire CDR3 sequence reads CASSAYSFYNEQFF.